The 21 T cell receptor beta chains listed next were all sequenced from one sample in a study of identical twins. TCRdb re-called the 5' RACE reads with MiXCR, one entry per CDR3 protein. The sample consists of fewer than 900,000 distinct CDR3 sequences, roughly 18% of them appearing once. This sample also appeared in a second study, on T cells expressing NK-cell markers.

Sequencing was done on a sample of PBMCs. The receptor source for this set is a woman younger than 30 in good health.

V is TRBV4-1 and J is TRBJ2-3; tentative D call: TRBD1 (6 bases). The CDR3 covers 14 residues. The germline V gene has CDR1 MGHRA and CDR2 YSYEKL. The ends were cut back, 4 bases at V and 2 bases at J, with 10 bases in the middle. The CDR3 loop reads CASSRGRITDTQYF. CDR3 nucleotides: TGCGCCAGCAGCCGGGGGCGGATCACAGATACGCAGTATTTT.

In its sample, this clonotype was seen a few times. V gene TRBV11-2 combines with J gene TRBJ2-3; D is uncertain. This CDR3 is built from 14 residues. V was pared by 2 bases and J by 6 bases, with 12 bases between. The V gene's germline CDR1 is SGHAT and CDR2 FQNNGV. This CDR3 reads CASSLLLRTDTQYF. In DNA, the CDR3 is TGTGCCAGCAGCTTACTCCTTAGAACCGATACGCAGTATTTT.

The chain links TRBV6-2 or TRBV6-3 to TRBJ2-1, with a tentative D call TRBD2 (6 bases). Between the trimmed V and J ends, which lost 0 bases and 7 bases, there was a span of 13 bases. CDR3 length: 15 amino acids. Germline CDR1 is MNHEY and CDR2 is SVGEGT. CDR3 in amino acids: CASSYSSGDRNEQFF. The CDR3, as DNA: TGTGCCAGCAGTTACTCGTCGGGAGATAGGAATGAGCAGTTCTTC.

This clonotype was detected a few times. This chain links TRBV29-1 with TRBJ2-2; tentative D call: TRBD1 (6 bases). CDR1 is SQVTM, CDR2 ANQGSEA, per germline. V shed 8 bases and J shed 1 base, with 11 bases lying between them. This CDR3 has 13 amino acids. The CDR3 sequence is CSTYRENTGELFF. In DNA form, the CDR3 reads TGCAGCACCTACAGGGAGAACACCGGGGAGCTGTTTTTT.

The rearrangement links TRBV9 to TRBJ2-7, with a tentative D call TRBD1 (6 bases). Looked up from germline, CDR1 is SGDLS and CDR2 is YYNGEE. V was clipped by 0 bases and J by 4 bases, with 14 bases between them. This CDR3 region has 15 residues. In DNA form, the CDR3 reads TGTGCCAGCAGCGTAGATACAGGACAGACGTACGAGCAGTACTTC. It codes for CASSVDTGQTYEQYF.

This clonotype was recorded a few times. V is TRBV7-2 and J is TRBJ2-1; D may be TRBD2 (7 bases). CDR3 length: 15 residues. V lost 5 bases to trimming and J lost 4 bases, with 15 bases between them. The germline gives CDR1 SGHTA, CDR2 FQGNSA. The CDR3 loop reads CASSRVGGAYNEQFF. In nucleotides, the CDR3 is TGTGCCAGCAGCAGGGTGGGGGGGGCTTACAATGAGCAGTTCTTC. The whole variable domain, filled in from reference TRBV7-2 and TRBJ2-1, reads GAGVSQSPSNKVTEKGKDVELRCDPISGHTALYWYRQSLGQGLEFLIYFQGNSAPDKSGLPSDRFSAERTGGSVSTLTIQRTQQEDSAVYLCASSRVGGAYNEQFFGPGTRLTVL.

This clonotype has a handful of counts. The CDR3 loop reads CASTRKGGGSTDTQYF. The CDR3 coding sequence is TGTGCCAGCACCCGAAAGGGGGGGGGAAGCACAGATACGCAGTATTTT. The V gene is TRBV12-3 or TRBV12-4, the J gene TRBJ2-3; weak D call: TRBD2 (7 bases). The CDR3 totals 16 residues. V was shortened by 7 bases and J by 0 bases, with 17 bases between the two germline ends.

CDR3 protein: CSARGTGGLQETQYF. The CDR3 DNA reads TGCAGTGCTAGGGGGACAGGGGGCCTCCAAGAGACCCAGTACTTC. V is TRBV20-1 and J is TRBJ2-5; 12 nucleotides line up with TRBD1. Germline V gene sequence: CDR1 DFQATT, CDR2 SNEGSKA (reference sequence). The J segment lost 1 base and the V segment lost 3 bases, leaving 3 bases of the junction unmatched. The CDR3 runs to 15 residues.

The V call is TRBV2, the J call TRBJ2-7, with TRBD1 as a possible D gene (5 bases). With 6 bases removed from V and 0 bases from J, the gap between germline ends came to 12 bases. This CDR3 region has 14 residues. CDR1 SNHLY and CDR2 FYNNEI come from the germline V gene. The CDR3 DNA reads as TGTGCCAGCAGAGACGACAGTGCCTCCTACGAGCAGTACTTC. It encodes CASRDDSASYEQYF.

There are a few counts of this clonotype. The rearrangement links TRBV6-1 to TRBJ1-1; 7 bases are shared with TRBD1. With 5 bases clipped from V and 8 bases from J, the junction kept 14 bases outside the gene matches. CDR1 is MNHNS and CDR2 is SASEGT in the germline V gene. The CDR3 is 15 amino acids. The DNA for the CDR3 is TGTGCCAGCAGTCGACAGGGTATAGGCCTTTCAGAAGCTTTCTTT. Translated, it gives CASSRQGIGLSEAFF.

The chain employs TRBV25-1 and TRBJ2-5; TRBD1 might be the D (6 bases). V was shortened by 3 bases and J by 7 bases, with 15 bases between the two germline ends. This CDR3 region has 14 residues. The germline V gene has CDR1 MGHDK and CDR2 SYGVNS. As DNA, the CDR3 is TGTGCCAGCAGTGACGGTGGGGGCTCCGGGACCCAGTACTTC. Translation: CASSDGGGSGTQYF.

The CDR3: CASGLAFNQPQHF. Written as DNA, the CDR3 is TGTGCTAGTGGTTTGGCCTTCAATCAGCCCCAGCATTTT. V is TRBV12-5 and J is TRBJ1-5; the D is unclear. Trimming pared 1 base from V and 3 bases from J, leaving 4 bases between. Germline V gene sequence: CDR1 LGHNT, CDR2 FRNRAP. There are 13 residues in the CDR3.

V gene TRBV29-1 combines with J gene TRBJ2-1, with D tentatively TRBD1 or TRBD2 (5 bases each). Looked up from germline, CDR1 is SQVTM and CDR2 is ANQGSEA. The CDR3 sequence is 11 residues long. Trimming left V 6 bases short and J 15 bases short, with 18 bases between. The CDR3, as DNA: TGCAGCGTCCAGAGCCTGGCAGGGAGGTTCTTC. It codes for CSVQSLAGRFF.

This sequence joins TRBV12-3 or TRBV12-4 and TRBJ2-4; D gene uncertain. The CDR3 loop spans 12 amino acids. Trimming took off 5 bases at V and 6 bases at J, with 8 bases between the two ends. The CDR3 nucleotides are TGTGCCAGCAGTCTCAGCAGAAACATTCAGTACTTC. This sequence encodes CASSLSRNIQYF.

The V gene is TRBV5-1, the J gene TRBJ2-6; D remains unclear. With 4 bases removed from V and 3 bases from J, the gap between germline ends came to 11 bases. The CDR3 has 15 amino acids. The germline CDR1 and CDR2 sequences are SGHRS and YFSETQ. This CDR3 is CASSPPGGGANVLTF. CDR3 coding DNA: TGCGCCAGCAGCCCCCCGGGCGGTGGGGCCAACGTCCTGACTTTC.

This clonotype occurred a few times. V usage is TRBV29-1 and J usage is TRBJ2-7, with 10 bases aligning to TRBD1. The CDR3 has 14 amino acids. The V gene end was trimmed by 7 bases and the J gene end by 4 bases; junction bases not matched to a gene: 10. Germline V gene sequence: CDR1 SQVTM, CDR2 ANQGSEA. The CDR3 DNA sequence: TGCAGCGCATACTCCGGGACAGGGGAGTACGAGCAGTACTTC. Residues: CSAYSGTGEYEQYF.

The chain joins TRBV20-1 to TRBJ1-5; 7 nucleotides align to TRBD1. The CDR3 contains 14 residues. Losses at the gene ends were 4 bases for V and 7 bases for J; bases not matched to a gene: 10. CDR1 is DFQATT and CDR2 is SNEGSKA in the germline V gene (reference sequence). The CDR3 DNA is TGCAGTGCTACGAGAACACACAGGGGACAGCCCCAGCATTTT. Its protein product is CSATRTHRGQPQHF.

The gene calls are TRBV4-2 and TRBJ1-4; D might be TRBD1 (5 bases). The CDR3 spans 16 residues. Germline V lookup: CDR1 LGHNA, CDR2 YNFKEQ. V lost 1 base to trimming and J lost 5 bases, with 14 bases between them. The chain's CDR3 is CASSQAFGTLNEKLFF. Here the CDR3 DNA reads TGTGCCAGCAGCCAAGCGTTTGGGACCCTCAATGAAAAACTGTTTTTT.

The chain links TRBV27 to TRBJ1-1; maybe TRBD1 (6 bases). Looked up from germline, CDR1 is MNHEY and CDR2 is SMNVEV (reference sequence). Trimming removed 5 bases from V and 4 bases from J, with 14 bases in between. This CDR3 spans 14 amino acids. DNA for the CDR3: TGTGCCAGCAGTGCACCAGGGGCCTCCACTGAAGCTTTCTTT. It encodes CASSAPGASTEAFF.

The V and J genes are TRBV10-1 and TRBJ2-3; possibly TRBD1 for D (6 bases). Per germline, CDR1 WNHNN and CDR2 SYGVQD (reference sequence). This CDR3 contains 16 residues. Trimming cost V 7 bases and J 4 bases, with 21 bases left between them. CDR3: CASIPFTGRRADTQYF. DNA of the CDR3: TGCGCCAGCATCCCGTTTACAGGGAGAAGAGCAGATACGCAGTATTTT.

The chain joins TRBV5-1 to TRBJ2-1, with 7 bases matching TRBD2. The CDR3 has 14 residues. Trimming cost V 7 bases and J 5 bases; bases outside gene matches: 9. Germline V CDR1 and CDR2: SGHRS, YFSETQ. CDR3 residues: CASRSGMINNEQFF. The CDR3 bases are TGCGCCAGCCGGAGCGGGATGATCAACAATGAGCAGTTCTTC.